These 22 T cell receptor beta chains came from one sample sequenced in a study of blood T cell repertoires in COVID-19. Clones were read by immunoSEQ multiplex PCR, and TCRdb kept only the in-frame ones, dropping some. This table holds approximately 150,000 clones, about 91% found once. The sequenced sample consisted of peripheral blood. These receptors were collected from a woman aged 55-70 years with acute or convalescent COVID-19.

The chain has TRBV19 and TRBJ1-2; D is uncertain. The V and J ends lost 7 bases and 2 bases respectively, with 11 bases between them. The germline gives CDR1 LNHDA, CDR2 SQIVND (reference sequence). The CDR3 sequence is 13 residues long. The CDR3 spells CASTPGPNYGYTF. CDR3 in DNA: TGTGCCAGTACCCCGGGTCCAAACTATGGCTACACCTTC.

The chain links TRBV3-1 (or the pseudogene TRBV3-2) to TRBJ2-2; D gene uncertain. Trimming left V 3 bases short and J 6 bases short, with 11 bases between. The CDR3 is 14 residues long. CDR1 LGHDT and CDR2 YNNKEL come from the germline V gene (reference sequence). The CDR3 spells CASSQMQVAGELFF. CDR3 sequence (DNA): TGTGCCAGCAGCCAGATGCAGGTCGCCGGGGAGCTGTTTTTT.

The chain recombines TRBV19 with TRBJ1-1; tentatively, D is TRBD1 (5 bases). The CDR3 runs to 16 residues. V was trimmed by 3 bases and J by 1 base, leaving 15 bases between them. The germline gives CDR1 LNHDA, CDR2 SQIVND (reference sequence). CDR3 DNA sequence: TGTGCCAGTAGTATTTCGGGACTCACAAAGAACACTGAAGCTTTCTTT. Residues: CASSISGLTKNTEAFF.

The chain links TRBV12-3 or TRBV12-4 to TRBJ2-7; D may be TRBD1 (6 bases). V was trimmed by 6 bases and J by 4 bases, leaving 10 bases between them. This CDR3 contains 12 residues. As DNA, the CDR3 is TGTGCCAGCAGCTGGGGGCGTTACGAGCAGTACTTC. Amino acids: CASSWGRYEQYF.

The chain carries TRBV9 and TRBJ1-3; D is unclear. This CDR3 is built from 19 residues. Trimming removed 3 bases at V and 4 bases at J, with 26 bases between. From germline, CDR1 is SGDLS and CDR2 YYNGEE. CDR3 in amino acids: CASSALVRSYPSEGNTIYF. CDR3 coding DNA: TGTGCCAGCAGCGCACTGGTTCGGAGCTATCCCTCAGAGGGAAACACCATATATTTT.

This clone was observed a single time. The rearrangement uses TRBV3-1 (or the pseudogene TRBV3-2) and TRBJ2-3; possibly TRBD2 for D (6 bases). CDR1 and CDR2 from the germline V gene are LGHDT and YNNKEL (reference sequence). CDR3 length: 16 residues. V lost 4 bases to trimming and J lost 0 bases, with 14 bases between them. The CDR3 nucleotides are TGTGCCAGCAGCCCAACGGGGAGGCCGAGCACAGATACGCAGTATTTT. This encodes CASSPTGRPSTDTQYF.

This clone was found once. The CDR3, as DNA: TGTGCCAGCTCACCATCCCAGGGGGTCAACAATGAGCAGTTCTTC. Translated, it gives CASSPSQGVNNEQFF. V gene TRBV18 combines with J gene TRBJ2-1, with TRBD1 matching over 7 bases. J was trimmed by 5 bases and V by 2 bases; bases with no gene match: 6. The CDR3 has 15 residues. Germline V gene sequence: CDR1 KGHSH, CDR2 LQKENI.

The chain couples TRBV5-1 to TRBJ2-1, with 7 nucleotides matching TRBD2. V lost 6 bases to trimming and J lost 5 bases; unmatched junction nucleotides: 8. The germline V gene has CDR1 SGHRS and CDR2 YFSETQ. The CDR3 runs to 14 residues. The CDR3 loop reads CASKRDYPNNEQFF. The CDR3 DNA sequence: TGCGCCAGCAAGCGGGACTACCCAAACAATGAGCAGTTCTTC.

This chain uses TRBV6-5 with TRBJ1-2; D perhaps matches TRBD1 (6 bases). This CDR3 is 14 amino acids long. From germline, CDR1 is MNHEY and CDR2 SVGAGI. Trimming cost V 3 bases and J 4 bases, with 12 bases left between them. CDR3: CASSYWSRGYGYTF. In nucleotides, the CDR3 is TGTGCCAGCAGTTATTGGAGCAGGGGCTATGGCTACACCTTC.

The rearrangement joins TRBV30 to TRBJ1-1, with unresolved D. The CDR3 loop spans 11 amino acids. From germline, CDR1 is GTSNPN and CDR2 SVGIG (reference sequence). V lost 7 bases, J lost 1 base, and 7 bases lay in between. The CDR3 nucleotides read TGTGCCTCCACAGCGAACACTGAAGCTTTCTTT. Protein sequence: CASTANTEAFF.

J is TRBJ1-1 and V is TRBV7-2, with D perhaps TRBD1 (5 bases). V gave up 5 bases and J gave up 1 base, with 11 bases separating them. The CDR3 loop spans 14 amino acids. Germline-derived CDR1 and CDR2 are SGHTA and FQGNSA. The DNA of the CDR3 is TGTGCCAGCAGCCCCGCAGGGCAGAACACTGAAGCTTTCTTT. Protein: CASSPAGQNTEAFF. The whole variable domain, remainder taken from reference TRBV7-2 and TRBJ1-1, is GAGVSQSPSNKVTEKGKDVELRCDPISGHTALYWYRQSLGQGLEFLIYFQGNSAPDKSGLPSDRFSAERTGGSVSTLTIQRTQQEDSAVYLCASSPAGQNTEAFFGQGTRLTVV.

As DNA, the CDR3 is TGCGCCAGCAGCCAAGATGTCGCGGCGTTTAGTGGCTACACCTTC. Its protein is CASSQDVAAFSGYTF. The chain has TRBV4-3 and TRBJ1-2; D not resolved. Germline loops: CDR1 LGHNA, CDR2 YSLEER. V lost 0 bases and J 7 bases, leaving 15 bases between the germline ends. There are 15 residues in the CDR3.

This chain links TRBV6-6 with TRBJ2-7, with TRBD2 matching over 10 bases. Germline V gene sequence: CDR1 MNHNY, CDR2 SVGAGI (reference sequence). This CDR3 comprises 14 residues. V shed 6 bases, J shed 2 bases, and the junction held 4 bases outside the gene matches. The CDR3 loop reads CASSFLAGAYEQYF. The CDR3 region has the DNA TGTGCCAGCAGCTTTCTAGCGGGGGCCTACGAGCAGTACTTC.

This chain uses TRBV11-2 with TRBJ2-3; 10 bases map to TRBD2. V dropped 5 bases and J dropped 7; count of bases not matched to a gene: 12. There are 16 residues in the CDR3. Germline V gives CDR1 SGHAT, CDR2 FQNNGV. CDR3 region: CASSPYSGTSAHTQYF. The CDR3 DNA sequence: TGTGCCAGCAGCCCCTACTCCGGGACTAGCGCCCATACGCAGTATTTT.

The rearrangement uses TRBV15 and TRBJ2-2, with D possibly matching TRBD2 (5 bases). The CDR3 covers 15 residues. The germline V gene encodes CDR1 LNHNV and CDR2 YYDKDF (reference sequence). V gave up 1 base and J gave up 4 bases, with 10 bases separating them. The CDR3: CATSRAGVGTGELFF. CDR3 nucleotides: TGTGCCACCAGCAGAGCCGGGGTAGGCACCGGGGAGCTGTTTTTT.

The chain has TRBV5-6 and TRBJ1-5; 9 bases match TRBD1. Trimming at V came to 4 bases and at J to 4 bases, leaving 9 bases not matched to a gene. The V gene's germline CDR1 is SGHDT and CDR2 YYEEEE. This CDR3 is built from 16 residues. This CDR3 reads CASSVNRDRVNQPQHF. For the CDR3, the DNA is TGTGCCAGCAGCGTGAACCGGGACAGGGTGAATCAGCCCCAGCATTTT.

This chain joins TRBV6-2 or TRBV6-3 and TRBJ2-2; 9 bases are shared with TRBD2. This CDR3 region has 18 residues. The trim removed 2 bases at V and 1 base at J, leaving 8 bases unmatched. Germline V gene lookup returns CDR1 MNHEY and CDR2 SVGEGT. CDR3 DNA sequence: TGTGCCAGCAGTTACGACGTAGCGGGGGTCCGGAACACCGGGGAGCTGTTTTTT. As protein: CASSYDVAGVRNTGELFF.

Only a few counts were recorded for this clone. CDR3 in amino acids: CASSDMTGYQETQYF. The CDR3, as DNA: TGTGCCAGCAGTGATATGACGGGGTACCAAGAGACCCAGTACTTC. V usage is TRBV2 and J usage is TRBJ2-5, with a tentative D call TRBD2 (5 bases). The germline V gene has CDR1 SNHLY and CDR2 FYNNEI. CDR3 length: 15 amino acids. Trimming left V 3 bases short and J 0 bases short, with 11 bases between.

CDR3 sequence: CASSATTGGFGYTF. CDR3 in DNA: TGTGCCAGCAGCGCCACGACAGGGGGCTTTGGCTACACCTTC. V is TRBV7-9 and J is TRBJ1-2; 10 bases line up with TRBD1. The CDR3 is 14 amino acids. V lost 5 bases and J lost 7; bases outside the gene matches: 7. CDR1 and CDR2 from the germline V gene are SEHNR and FQNEAQ (reference sequence).

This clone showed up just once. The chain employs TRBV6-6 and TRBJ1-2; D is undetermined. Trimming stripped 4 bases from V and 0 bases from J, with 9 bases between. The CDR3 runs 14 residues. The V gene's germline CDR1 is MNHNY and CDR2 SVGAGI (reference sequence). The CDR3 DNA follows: TGTGCCAGCAGTTTCTCGGGCCCTAACTATGGCTACACCTTC. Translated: CASSFSGPNYGYTF.

The CDR3 DNA is TGTGCCAGCAGTTTATGGGGCCCCAGGGGGCGGACTGAAGCTTTCTTT. It specifies CASSLWGPRGRTEAFF. V is TRBV28 and J is TRBJ1-1; TRBD1 matches at 8 bases. Germline V CDR1 and CDR2: MDHEN, SYDVKM. J was trimmed by 5 bases and V by 0 bases; bases with no gene match: 8. This CDR3 region has 16 residues.

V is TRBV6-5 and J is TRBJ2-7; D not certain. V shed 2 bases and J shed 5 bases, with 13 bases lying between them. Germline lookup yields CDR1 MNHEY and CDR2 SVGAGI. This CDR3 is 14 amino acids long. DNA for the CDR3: TGTGCCAGCAGTTACCGCGCGTCGGGTAACGAGCAGTACTTC. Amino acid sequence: CASSYRASGNEQYF.